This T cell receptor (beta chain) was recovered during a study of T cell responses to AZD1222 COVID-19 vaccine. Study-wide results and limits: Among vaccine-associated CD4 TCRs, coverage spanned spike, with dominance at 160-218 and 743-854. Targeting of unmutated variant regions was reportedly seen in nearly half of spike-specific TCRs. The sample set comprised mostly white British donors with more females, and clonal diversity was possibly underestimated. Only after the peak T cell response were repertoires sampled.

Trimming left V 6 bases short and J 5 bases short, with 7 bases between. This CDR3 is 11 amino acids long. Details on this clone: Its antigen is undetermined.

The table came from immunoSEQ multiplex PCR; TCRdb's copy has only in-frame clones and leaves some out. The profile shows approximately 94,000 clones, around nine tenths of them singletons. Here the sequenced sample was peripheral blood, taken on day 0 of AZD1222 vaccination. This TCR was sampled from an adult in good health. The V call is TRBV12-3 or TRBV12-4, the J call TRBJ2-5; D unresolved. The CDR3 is CASRLGETQYF. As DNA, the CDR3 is TGTGCCAGCAGGCTGGGGGAGACCCAGTACTTC.